This T cell receptor (beta chain) was retrieved from a study of cytomegalovirus exposure and HLA in healthy donors. Use of 60 Vbeta and 13 Jbeta primers characterized the PCR. Here immunoSEQ multiplex PCR was the method, and the copy in TCRdb shows in-frame clones only, minus some. The profile shows 250,000 to 350,000 clones, approximately 90% of them singletons. As to this clone: The antigen remains unidentified.

The study's findings and limits: DRB1 showed the most TCR associations and HLA-C the fewest in a later analysis, as rates varied by HLA locus. In a later analysis, a missense DCLRE1C variant was linked to TCR beta V- and J-gene trimming. Earlier analysis looked at TCR beta V segments, and most were productive about 90% or about 30% of the time.

Though probably carrying unrecorded immune exposures, donors were nominally healthy at sampling. The V and J ends lost 2 bases and 3 bases, in that order; junction bases with no gene match: 0. Germline CDR1 and CDR2: MNHEY and SVGAGI. The length of the CDR3 is 14 residues. The sequenced material came from PBMCs. The sequence was collected from a woman between 18 and 29 years old in good health and CMV-seronegative. The chain joins TRBV6-5 to TRBJ2-1; 8 nucleotides align to TRBD1. CDR3 in DNA: TGTGCCAGCAGTTACGGACAGGGCTACAATGAGCAGTTCTTC. Translating it yields CASSYGQGYNEQFF.